The 9 T cell receptor beta chains presented below share a single source sample, sequenced in a study of blood T cell repertoires in COVID-19. Repertoires were generated with immunoSEQ multiplex PCR, while TCRdb's copy carries only in-frame clones and drops some. The sample shows roughly 160,000 clones, 74% of them seen only once. The sequenced material came from peripheral blood. These receptors all come from a woman of 80 years or more with acute or convalescent COVID-19.

The chain is built from TRBV29-1 and TRBJ2-2, with TRBD2 matching 8 bases. The CDR3 is 13 residues long. V was pared by 3 bases and J by 5 bases, with 2 bases of the junction left unmatched. Germline V lookup: CDR1 SQVTM, CDR2 ANQGSEA. CDR3: CSVDGRGTGELFF. CDR3 nucleotides: TGCAGCGTTGACGGGAGGGGGACCGGGGAGCTGTTTTTT.

The CDR3 protein is CASSPTSAVSYEQYF. The CDR3 region has the DNA TGTGCCAGCAGTCCGACTAGCGCCGTCTCCTACGAGCAGTACTTC. This chain uses TRBV28 with TRBJ2-7, with 8 bases lining up with TRBD2. The V gene end was trimmed by 5 bases and the J gene end by 0 bases; junction bases not matched to a gene: 6. The CDR3 extends over 15 amino acids. The germline V gene encodes CDR1 MDHEN and CDR2 SYDVKM.

This sequence joins TRBV19 and TRBJ1-2, with D possibly matching TRBD1 (6 bases). V was pared by 7 bases and J by 3 bases, with 18 bases between. Germline assignment: CDR1 LNHDA and CDR2 SQIVND (reference sequence). The CDR3 totals 15 residues. CDR3 residues: CASTMGRGLDYGYTF. As DNA, the CDR3 is TGTGCCAGTACCATGGGGCGGGGGCTCGACTATGGCTACACCTTC.

CDR3 in DNA: TGCGCCAGCAGCTTGGTGGCCCCGACGGCGGTAACTAATGAAAAACTGTTTTTT. Protein sequence: CASSLVAPTAVTNEKLFF. The chain is built from TRBV5-1 and TRBJ1-4; D not certain. This CDR3 comprises 18 residues. The germline V gene has CDR1 SGHRS and CDR2 YFSETQ. Trimming took 0 bases from V and 1 from J, leaving 16 bases between them.

The chain employs TRBV3-1 (or the pseudogene TRBV3-2) and TRBJ2-1; TRBD2 is a possible D gene (5 bases). V was clipped by 4 bases and J by 10 bases, with 14 bases between them. Germline CDR1 reads LGHDT; CDR2 reads YNNKEL (reference sequence). The CDR3 is 13 amino acids. CDR3 sequence (DNA): TGTGCCAGCAGCCGCCAACTAGATTCGGAGCAGTTCTTC. It specifies CASSRQLDSEQFF.

In this sample, this clone turned up a few times. The genes are TRBV7-2 and TRBJ1-2; 9 bases line up with TRBD1. V gave up 4 bases and J gave up 6 bases; unmatched junction bases: 6. Germline-derived CDR1 and CDR2 are SGHTA and FQGNSA. This CDR3 has 14 residues. The CDR3 spells CASSSRTGDHGYTF. The CDR3 DNA is TGTGCCAGCAGCTCCCGGACAGGGGACCATGGCTACACCTTC.

This sequence joins TRBV27 and TRBJ1-1; no firm D call. Germline loops: CDR1 MNHEY, CDR2 SMNVEV (reference sequence). This CDR3 is 14 amino acids long. Trimming removed 4 bases from V and 0 bases from J, with 9 bases in between. The CDR3 loop reads CASSSPNLNTEAFF. The CDR3, as DNA: TGTGCCAGCAGTTCCCCTAACCTGAACACTGAAGCTTTCTTT.

The genes are TRBV18 and TRBJ2-3; a possible D gene is TRBD2 (6 bases). The CDR3 extends over 16 amino acids. Looked up from germline, CDR1 is KGHSH and CDR2 is LQKENI. The V gene lost 5 bases and the J gene lost 2 bases, with 17 bases spanning the gap. CDR3 sequence (DNA): TGTGCCAGCTCATTTACCAGCGGGTCATTCACAGATACGCAGTATTTT. Residues: CASSFTSGSFTDTQYF.

The chain uses TRBV30 and TRBJ1-6; D remains ambiguous. The CDR3 extends over 12 amino acids. Germline V CDR1 and CDR2: GTSNPN, SVGIG (reference sequence). V lost 7 bases and J lost 0, with 4 bases in between. This CDR3 is CAYSSYNSPLHF. In DNA form, the CDR3 reads TGTGCCTACAGCTCCTATAATTCACCCCTCCACTTT.